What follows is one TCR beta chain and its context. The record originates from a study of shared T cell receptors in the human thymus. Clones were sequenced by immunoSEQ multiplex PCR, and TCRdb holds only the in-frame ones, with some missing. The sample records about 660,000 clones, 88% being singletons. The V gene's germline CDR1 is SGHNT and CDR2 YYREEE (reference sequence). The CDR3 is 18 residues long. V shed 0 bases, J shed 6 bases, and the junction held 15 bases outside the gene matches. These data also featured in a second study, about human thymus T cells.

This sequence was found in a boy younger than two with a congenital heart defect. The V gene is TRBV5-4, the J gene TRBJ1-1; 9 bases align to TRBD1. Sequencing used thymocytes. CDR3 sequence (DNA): TGTGCCAGCAGCTTGGGGCAGCGCCAACAGGGGGCGACCGCTGAAGCTTTCTTT. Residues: CASSLGQRQQGATAEAFF. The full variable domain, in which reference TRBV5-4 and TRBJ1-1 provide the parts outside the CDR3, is ETGVTQSPTHLIKTRGQQVTLRCSSQSGHNTVSWYQQALGQGPQFIFQYYREEENGRGNFPPRFSGLQFPNYSSELNVNALELDDSALYLCASSLGQRQQGATAEAFFGQGTRLTVV.